In this sample, the clone carrying this T cell receptor beta chain turned up many times. Its antigen is still unknown. The data were taken from a study of response to subunit inactivated influenza vaccine. CDR1 is MNHEY and CDR2 is SVGEGT in the germline V gene. V was shortened by 5 bases and J by 2 bases, with 12 bases between the two germline ends. The CDR3 runs to 14 residues. TCRdb re-called the RT-PCR reads through MiXCR, storing one row per CDR3 protein. The table lists roughly 670,000 distinct CDR3 sequences, 14% of them singletons, with less than 9% in the top ten. Overall study results and limits: With each seasonal influenza vaccination, the authors suggested, few new T cells are recruited.

The specimen comprised PBMCs from blood, sampled around 14 days before vaccination. The J gene is TRBJ1-1, the V gene TRBV6-2 or TRBV6-3; D call uncertain. The receptor was isolated from a man between 45 and 60 years old who received an inactivated influenza vaccine. The CDR3 here is CASSARRGNTEAFF. For the CDR3, the DNA is TGTGCCAGCAGTGCCCGCCGGGGAAACACTGAAGCTTTCTTT.